The 2 T cell receptor beta chains reported below all come from one sample, sequenced in a study of T cells after yellow fever vaccination. TCRdb called the 5' RACE reads again in MiXCR, with one record for every CDR3 protein. The table lists around 260,000 distinct CDR3 sequences, around 5.3% of them singletons. Sequenced material: CD4+ T cells sorted from PBMCs, taken on the day of the yellow fever booster vaccination. These receptors were collected from a man aged 18-30 years who received the YFV17D yellow fever vaccine.

This clonotype has only a few counts. V and J are TRBV20-1 and TRBJ1-2; 9 bases line up with TRBD1. The length of the CDR3 is 13 residues. V was clipped by 4 bases and J by 5 bases; unmatched bases: 5. Germline V gene sequence: CDR1 DFQATT, CDR2 SNEGSKA (reference sequence). CDR3 sequence reads: CSATQTGGYGYTF. The DNA for the CDR3 is TGCAGTGCTACCCAGACAGGGGGATATGGCTACACCTTC.

This chain joins TRBV5-1 and TRBJ2-2, with D perhaps matching TRBD2 (5 bases). This CDR3 has 15 amino acids. V gave up 4 bases and J gave up 0 bases, with 10 bases separating them. Per germline, CDR1 SGHRS and CDR2 YFSETQ. The CDR3 loop is CASSPGMSNTGELFF. CDR3 DNA sequence: TGCGCCAGCAGCCCCGGGATGTCGAACACCGGGGAGCTGTTTTTT.